The T cell receptor beta chain described here comes from a study of blood T cell repertoires in COVID-19 (dated by TCRdb to 2020 to 2022). Describing the broader study: Samples covering the acute and convalescent phases of COVID-19 were provided by collaborators in the United States, Italy and Spain. The material from the prospective study consisted of cDNA or gDNA derived from T cells, B-cell-depleted T cells, or PBMCs. Subjects who had been exposed to COVID-19, were actively infected with it, or had recovered from it provided the deeply sampled blood TCRbeta repertoires that made up the dataset. A freely available public database, intended as a resource for researchers studying the immune response to SARS-CoV-2, is where the repertoires were released. The samples were drawn from the first 160 participants of the ongoing ImmuneRACE study and from about 1,200 subjects provided by 6 global collaborators. Nearly every sample came with metadata listing a de-identified subject ID, COVID-19 status, age in years and sex. HLA class I and class II types, where available, came from metadata supplied by the sample provider rather than from assay-based typing.

The collaborating institutions used their own protocols to collect whole blood in K2EDTA tubes. For TCRbeta analysis, collaborators shipped samples as frozen whole blood, isolated PBMCs, or DNA extracted from either of those sample types. The germline V gene (reference sequence) supplies CDR1 MNHEY and CDR2 SMNVEV. From cysteine to phenylalanine, the CDR3 is 15 amino acids long. The entry retains the CDR3 DNA only, 45 bases that are in frame from base 1. The germline V end is reduced by 5 bases and the J end by 10 bases; junction bases left unmatched: 13. Findings and caveats that apply to the study as a whole: Clinical and demographic metadata were provided uncurated, with the amount varying by source and participant.

TCRbeta CDR3 regions were amplified from genomic DNA using the immunoSEQ Assay, a bias-controlled multiplex PCR. The authors processed their data as follows. The number of nucleated cells in each sample was estimated from the amplification of reference gene primers within the assay. Sequence reads were collapsed and filtered to measure the absolute abundance of every unique TCRbeta CDR3 rearrangement. For each sample, productive Simpson clonality was calculated as the square root of Simpson's diversity index across productive rearrangements. TCRdb provides this immuneACCESS table in a form limited to in-frame rearrangements. Some clones are lacking; in checked studies, under half of them reflect an unresolved V gene, and why the rest are absent is not known. Clone size and V and J calls were adopted from that table, with D and trimming inferred from the DNA. Present in this sample are about 290,000 clones, roughly 88% of which were seen just once. Of the sample, 3% falls within the top ten clones.

In its sample, this clone was seen a few times. It lacks a known antigen. Base qualities are missing; no much larger clone stands one base away. The sequenced sample was peripheral blood. The receptor was isolated from a woman aged 30 to 39 with active or convalescent COVID-19. This chain is built from TRBV27 and TRBJ2-1; 8 bases in the junction line up with TRBD1. CDR3 protein: CASSRVTGVFTEQFF. At the DNA level, the sequence is TGTGCCAGCAGTCGTGTGACAGGGGTTTTTACCGAGCAGTTCTTC.